Listed below are T cell receptor beta chains from one sample, sequenced in a study of human T cells and chemical hapten exposure. TCRdb re-derived calls from the RACE reads in MiXCR, one entry per CDR3 protein. The data contain 65,000 to 90,000 distinct CDR3 sequences, 14% of them seen just once; the ten biggest clones take up about 4.6%. Sample: whole blood, taken in connection with sensitization to the hapten diphenylcyclopropenone (DPC). These receptors originate from a woman between 50 and 59 years old with alopecia areata. Some clones in this sample may be carry-over from other donors' samples. Each CDR3 is given with its conserved first and last residue. D genes are given only for firm matches. Clone size is shown for a subset of rows, as once, few, many or a class of expanded clone.

D gene	V gene	J gene	clone size	CDR3 DNA	CDR3 protein
.	TRBV5-1	TRBJ2-5	many	TGCGCCAGCAGCTGGCAGGGGGGGCAGAGCCAAGAGACCCAGTACTTC	CASSWQGGQSQETQYF
TRBD2	TRBV11-3	TRBJ2-1	.	TGTGCCAGCAGCTTAGGAATTAGCGGGAGTAGTGGTGAGCAGTTCTTC	CASSLGISGSSGEQFF
.	TRBV12-3/TRBV12-4	TRBJ2-7	many	TGTGCCAGCAGTTTGACCATGTCCGGCTACGAGCAGTACTTC	CASSLTMSGYEQYF
.	TRBV6-5	TRBJ1-1	few	TGTGCCAGCAGTTACGGAGGTAACACTGAAGCTTTCTTT	CASSYGGNTEAFF
TRBD2	TRBV20-1	TRBJ2-3	few	TGCAGTGCTAGGGACGGGACTAGCGGAGCTAGCACAGATACGCAGTATTTT	CSARDGTSGASTDTQYF
.	TRBV18	TRBJ1-1	few	TGTGCCAGCTCAGCCGGGGGGGCGTACACTGAAGCTTTCTTT	CASSAGGAYTEAFF
TRBD2	TRBV5-1	TRBJ2-2	few	TGCGCCAGCAGCGTAGCCGGGACTAGCTACACCGGGGAGCTGTTTTTT	CASSVAGTSYTGELFF
TRBD1	TRBV3-1	TRBJ1-1	.	TGTGCCAGCAGCGCCCGGACAGGAGACACTGAAGCTTTCTTT	CASSARTGDTEAFF
TRBD1	TRBV18	TRBJ1-1	many	TGTGCCAGCTCACCGGACAGGGGGCCGGGGACTGAAGCTTTCTTT	CASSPDRGPGTEAFF
.	TRBV5-1	TRBJ1-1	few	TGCGCCAGCAGCGAAACAGGGATAGACACTGAAGCTTTCTTT	CASSETGIDTEAFF
TRBD2	TRBV2	TRBJ2-5	few	TGTGCCAGCAGTGAAGTTTCTCTGAGCGGGAGCAGCGAAGAGACCCAGTACTTC	CASSEVSLSGSSEETQYF
TRBD1	TRBV4-1	TRBJ2-5	.	TGCGCCAGCAGCCAGACAAACTTCGGACAGGGTGAGACCCAGTACTTC	CASSQTNFGQGETQYF
.	TRBV7-9	TRBJ2-1	many	TGTGCCAGCAGCTTAGTAGATAGTGGGAATGAGCAGTTCTTC	CASSLVDSGNEQFF
TRBD1	TRBV19	TRBJ1-1	.	TGTGCCAGTAGTACCGGACAGGCGAACACTGAAGCTTTCTTT	CASSTGQANTEAFF
.	TRBV5-6	TRBJ1-1	.	TGTGCCAGCAGCTTGGTAGGTTGGGAGAATACTGAAGCTTTCTTT	CASSLVGWENTEAFF
.	TRBV21-1	TRBJ2-1	.	TGTGCCAGCAGACAGGGAATTGAGCAGTTCTTC	CASRQGIEQFF
TRBD2	TRBV20-1	TRBJ2-7	few	TGCAGTGCTTTAGCGGGAGGGTTACGACAGTACTTC	CSALAGGLRQYF
TRBD2	TRBV11-2	TRBJ2-5	few	TGTGCCAGCCGACACTACCGCAGCGGGAGTGAAGAGACCCAGTACTTC	CASRHYRSGSEETQYF
.	TRBV14	TRBJ2-1	few	TGTGCCAGCAGCAAGGGTTTTGAGCAGTTCTTC	CASSKGFEQFF
.	TRBV15	TRBJ2-2	.	TGTGCCACCAGCATCGGAGGCCTGACCGGGGAGCTGTTTTTT	CATSIGGLTGELFF
.	TRBV29-1	TRBJ2-1	few	TGCAGCGTTGGGACACGGTTCGATGAGCAGTTCTTC	CSVGTRFDEQFF
.	TRBV9	TRBJ2-7	.	TGTGCCAGCAGCCCACGACCGGATACCTACGAGCAGTACTTC	CASSPRPDTYEQYF
TRBD2	TRBV20-1	TRBJ2-1	many	TGCAGTGCTGGCCGGGCTAGCGGATACAATGAGCAGTTCTTC	CSAGRASGYNEQFF
TRBD2	TRBV7-8	TRBJ2-1	many	TGTGCCAGCAGCTTAATTAGCGGGAGGGTTCACAATGAGCAGTTCTTC	CASSLISGRVHNEQFF
.	TRBV20-1	TRBJ1-5	few	TGCAGTGCTAGACATCCGATTGCCAATCAGCCCCAGCATTTT	CSARHPIANQPQHF
TRBD2	TRBV6-2/TRBV6-3	TRBJ2-7	few	TGTGCCAGCGGACTAGCGGTCTACGAGCAGTACTTC	CASGLAVYEQYF
.	TRBV7-6	TRBJ2-2	few	TGTGCCAGCAGCTTATCGTGGGGGCCGAACACCGGGGAGCTGTTTTTT	CASSLSWGPNTGELFF
TRBD2	TRBV7-8	TRBJ2-3	few	TGTGCCAGCAGCTTCAGCGGGACCTACACAGATACGCAGTATTTT	CASSFSGTYTDTQYF
.	TRBV9	TRBJ2-3	few	TGTGCCAGCGAATCTGCGGATACGCAGTATTTT	CASESADTQYF
TRBD2	TRBV7-2	TRBJ2-3	.	TGTGCCAGCAGCTTACTTAGCGGGGAGTGGGATACGCAGTATTTT	CASSLLSGEWDTQYF
.	TRBV28	TRBJ1-5	.	TGTGCCAGCAGTTTGGGCGGGGCTAGCAATCAGCCCCAGCATTTT	CASSLGGASNQPQHF
TRBD1	TRBV7-2	TRBJ2-2	.	TGTGCCAGCAGCTCAAGGGACAGACACTTTACCGGGGAGCTGTTTTTT	CASSSRDRHFTGELFF
TRBD1	TRBV12-3/TRBV12-4	TRBJ2-7	.	TGTGCCAGCAGTCAAGGGGGGACAGGGGGCTCCGAGCAGTACTTC	CASSQGGTGGSEQYF
TRBD1	TRBV19	TRBJ1-2	.	TGTGCCAGTACCGCGAACAGGGGCAACTATGGCTACACCTTC	CASTANRGNYGYTF